The clone carrying this T cell receptor (beta chain) has a handful of counts. The sample belongs to a study of T cell repertoires in cytomegalovirus infection. TCRdb re-derived calls from the reads in MiXCR, one entry per CDR3 protein. The sample lists around 310,000 distinct CDR3 sequences; 15% to 20% were seen once. This sequence was found in a human donor in good health (CMV status not recorded). Some clones in this sample may be carry-over from other donors' samples. Input material: PBMCs.

The CDR3 nucleotides are TGCAGCGTTGCGGGACAGGGTCGAGAAAAACTGTTTTTT. Its translation: CSVAGQGREKLFF. The chain joins TRBV29-1 to TRBJ1-4, with 9 bases matching TRBD1. The CDR3 is made up of 13 amino acids. The germline gives CDR1 SQVTM, CDR2 ANQGSEA. The V segment lost 4 bases and the J segment 8 bases; nucleotides outside the gene matches: 5.